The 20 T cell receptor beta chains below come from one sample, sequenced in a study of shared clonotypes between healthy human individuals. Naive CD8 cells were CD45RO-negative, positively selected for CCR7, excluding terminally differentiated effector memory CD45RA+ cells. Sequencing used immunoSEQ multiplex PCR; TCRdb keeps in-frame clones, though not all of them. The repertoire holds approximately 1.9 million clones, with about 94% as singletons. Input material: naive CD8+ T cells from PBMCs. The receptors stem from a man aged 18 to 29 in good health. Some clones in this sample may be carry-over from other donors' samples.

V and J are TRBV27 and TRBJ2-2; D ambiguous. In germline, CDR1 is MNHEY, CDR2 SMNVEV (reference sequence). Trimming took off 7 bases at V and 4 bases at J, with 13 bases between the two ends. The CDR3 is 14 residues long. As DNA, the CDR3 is TGTGCCAGCACGTTAGGGCAGACCACCGGGGAGCTGTTTTTT. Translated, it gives CASTLGQTTGELFF.

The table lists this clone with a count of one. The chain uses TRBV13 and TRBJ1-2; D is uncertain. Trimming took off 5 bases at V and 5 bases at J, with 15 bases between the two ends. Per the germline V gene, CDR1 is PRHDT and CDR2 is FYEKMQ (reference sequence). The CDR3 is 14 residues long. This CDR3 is CASSVRTPTYGYTF. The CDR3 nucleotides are TGTGCCAGCAGCGTACGGACTCCGACGTATGGCTACACCTTC.

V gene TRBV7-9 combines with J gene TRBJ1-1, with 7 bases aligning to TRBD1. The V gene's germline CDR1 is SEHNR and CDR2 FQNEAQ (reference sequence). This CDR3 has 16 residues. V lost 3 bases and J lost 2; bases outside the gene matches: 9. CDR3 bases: TGTGCCAGCAGCTTCGGTAGGGGGCTGGGAAACACTGAAGCTTTCTTT. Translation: CASSFGRGLGNTEAFF.

The DNA for the CDR3 is TGTGCCACCAGCAGAGATTTAGGGAATGAGCAGTTCTTC. This encodes CATSRDLGNEQFF. This chain joins TRBV15 and TRBJ2-1; D remains ambiguous. This CDR3 contains 13 residues. Trimming left V 0 bases short and J 7 bases short, with 7 bases between. Per germline, CDR1 LNHNV and CDR2 YYDKDF (reference sequence). The full variable domain, in which reference TRBV15 and TRBJ2-1 provide the parts outside the CDR3, is DAMVIQNPRYQVTQFGKPVTLSCSQTLNHNVMYWYQQKSSQAPKLLFHYYDKDFNNEADTPDNFQSRRPNTSFCFLDIRSPGLGDTAMYLCATSRDLGNEQFFGPGTRLTVL.

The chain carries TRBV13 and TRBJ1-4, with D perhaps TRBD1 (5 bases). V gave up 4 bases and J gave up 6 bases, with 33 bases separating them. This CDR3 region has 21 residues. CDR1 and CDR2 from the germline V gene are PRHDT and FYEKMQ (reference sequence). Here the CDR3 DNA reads TGTGCCAGCAGCTGGCGTTCCGGGACCGGGGAATTAGGCTTGTACCATGAAAAACTGTTTTTT. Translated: CASSWRSGTGELGLYHEKLFF.

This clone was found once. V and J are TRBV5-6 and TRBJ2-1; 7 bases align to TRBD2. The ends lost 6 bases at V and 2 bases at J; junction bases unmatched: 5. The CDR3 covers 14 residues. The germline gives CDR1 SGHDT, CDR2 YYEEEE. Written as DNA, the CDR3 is TGTGCCAGCACCCGGCGGGGGACCTACAATGAGCAGTTCTTC. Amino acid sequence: CASTRRGTYNEQFF.

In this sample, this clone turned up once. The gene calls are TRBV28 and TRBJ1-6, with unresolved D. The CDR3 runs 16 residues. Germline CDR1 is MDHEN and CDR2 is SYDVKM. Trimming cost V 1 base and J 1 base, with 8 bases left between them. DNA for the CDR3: TGTGCCAGCAGTTTATATTCTAGGTCCTATAATTCACCCCTCCACTTT. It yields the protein CASSLYSRSYNSPLHF.

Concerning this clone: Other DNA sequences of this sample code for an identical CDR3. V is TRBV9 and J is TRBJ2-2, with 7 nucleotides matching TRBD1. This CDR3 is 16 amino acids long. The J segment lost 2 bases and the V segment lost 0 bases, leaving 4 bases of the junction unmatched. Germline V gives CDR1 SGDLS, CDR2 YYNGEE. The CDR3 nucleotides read TGTGCCAGCAGCGTAGGACAGGGCGTTAACACCGGGGAGCTGTTTTTT. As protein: CASSVGQGVNTGELFF.

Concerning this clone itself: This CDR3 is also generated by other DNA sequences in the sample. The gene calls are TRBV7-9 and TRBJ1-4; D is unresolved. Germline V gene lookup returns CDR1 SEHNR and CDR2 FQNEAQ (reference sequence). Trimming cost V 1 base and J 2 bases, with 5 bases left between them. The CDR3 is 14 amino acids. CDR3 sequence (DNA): TGTGCCAGCAGCTTAGTAGGGACTAATGAAAAACTGTTTTTT. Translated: CASSLVGTNEKLFF.

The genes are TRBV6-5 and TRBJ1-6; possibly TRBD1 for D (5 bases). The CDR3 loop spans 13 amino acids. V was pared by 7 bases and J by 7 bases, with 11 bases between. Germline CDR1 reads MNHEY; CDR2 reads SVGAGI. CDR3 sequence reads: CASTGTINSPLHF. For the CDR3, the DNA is TGTGCCAGCACCGGGACGATAAATTCACCCCTCCACTTT.

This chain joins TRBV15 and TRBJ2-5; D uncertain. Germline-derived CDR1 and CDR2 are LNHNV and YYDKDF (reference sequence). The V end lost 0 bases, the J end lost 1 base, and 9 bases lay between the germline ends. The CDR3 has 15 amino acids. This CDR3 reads CATSRDPRTQETQYF. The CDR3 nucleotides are TGTGCCACCAGCAGAGATCCCCGGACCCAAGAGACCCAGTACTTC.

DNA for the CDR3: TGTGCCAGCAGTCAGACAGGGGTGTCTGAAGCTTTCTTT. Protein sequence: CASSQTGVSEAFF. The rearrangement links TRBV7-9 to TRBJ1-1; 8 positions agree with TRBD1. The CDR3 is 13 amino acids. V lost 6 bases to trimming and J lost 6 bases; unmatched junction nucleotides: 6. CDR1 and CDR2 from the germline V gene are SEHNR and FQNEAQ (reference sequence).

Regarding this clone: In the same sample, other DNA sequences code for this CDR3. For the CDR3, the DNA is TGTGCCAGCAGTTACGGGACGGAAGCTTTCTTT. As protein: CASSYGTEAFF. The chain uses TRBV6-1 and TRBJ1-1; perhaps TRBD1 as D (5 bases). This CDR3 has 11 residues. Trimming pared 5 bases from V and 8 bases from J, leaving 9 bases between. In germline, CDR1 is MNHNS, CDR2 SASEGT.

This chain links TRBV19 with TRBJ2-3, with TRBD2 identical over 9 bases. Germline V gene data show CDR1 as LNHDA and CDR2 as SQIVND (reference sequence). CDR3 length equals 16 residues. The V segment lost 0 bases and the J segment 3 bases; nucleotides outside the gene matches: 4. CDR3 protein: CASSIEGGRATDTQYF. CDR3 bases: TGTGCCAGTAGTATAGAAGGCGGGAGGGCTACAGATACGCAGTATTTT.

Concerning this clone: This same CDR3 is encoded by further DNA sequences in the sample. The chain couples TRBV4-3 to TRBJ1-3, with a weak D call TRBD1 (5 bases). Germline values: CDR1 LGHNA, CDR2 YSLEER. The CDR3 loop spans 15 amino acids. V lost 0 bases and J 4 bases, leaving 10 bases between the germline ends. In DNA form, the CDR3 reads TGCGCCAGCAGCCAAGAACGAGGGACGGGAAACACCATATATTTT. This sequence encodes CASSQERGTGNTIYF.

The CDR3 loop reads CASSIRAGNFYGYTF. The CDR3 DNA sequence: TGTGCCAGTAGTATAAGGGCAGGAAACTTTTATGGCTACACCTTC. V is TRBV19 and J is TRBJ1-2, with unresolved D. This CDR3 comprises 15 residues. Germline CDR1 LNHDA, CDR2 SQIVND (reference sequence). V dropped 2 bases and J dropped 5 bases, with 15 bases sitting between them.

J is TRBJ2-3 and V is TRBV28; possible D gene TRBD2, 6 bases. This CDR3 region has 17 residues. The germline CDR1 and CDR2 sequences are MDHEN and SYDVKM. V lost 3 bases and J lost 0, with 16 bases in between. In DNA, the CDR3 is TGTGCCAGCAGTTTGGATATTGGACTAACTAGCACAGATACGCAGTATTTT. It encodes CASSLDIGLTSTDTQYF.

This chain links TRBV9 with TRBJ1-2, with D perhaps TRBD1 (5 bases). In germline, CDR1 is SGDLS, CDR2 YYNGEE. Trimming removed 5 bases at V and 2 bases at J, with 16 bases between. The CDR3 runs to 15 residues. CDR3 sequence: CASSTLGTSNYGYTF. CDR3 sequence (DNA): TGTGCCAGCAGTACCCTAGGGACGTCGAACTATGGCTACACCTTC. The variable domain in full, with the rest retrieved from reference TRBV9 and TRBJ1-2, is DSGVTQTPKHLITATGQRVTLRCSPRSGDLSVYWYQQSLDQGLQFLIQYYNGEERAKGNILERFSAQQFPDLHSELNLSSLELGDSALYFCASSTLGTSNYGYTFGSGTRLTVV.

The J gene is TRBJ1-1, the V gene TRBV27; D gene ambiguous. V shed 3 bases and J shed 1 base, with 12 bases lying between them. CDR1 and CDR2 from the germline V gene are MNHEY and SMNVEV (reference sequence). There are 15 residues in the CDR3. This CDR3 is CASSLGPAGNTEAFF. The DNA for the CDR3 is TGTGCCAGCAGTTTGGGTCCTGCGGGGAACACTGAAGCTTTCTTT.

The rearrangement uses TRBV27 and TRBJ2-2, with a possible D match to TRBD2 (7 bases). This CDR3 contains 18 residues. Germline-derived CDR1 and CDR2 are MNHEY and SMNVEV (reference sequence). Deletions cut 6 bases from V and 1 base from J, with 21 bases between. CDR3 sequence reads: CASSPGYRGAWNTGELFF. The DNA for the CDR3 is TGTGCCAGCAGCCCCGGGTATCGGGGGGCATGGAACACCGGGGAGCTGTTTTTT.